The 19 T cell receptor beta chains given below trace back to one sample, sequenced in a study of glioma-infiltrating T cells after dendritic cell vaccination. Time point described: after dendritic cell vaccination, including at tumor progression/relapse. TCRdb's table, derived via immunoSEQ multiplex PCR, lists solely in-frame clones and lacks some. Found here are roughly 88,000 clones, about 81% of them singletons; the top ten hold approximately 2%. This specimen consisted of blood, obtained after dendritic cell vaccination. The receptors stem from a human donor with glioblastoma.

The genes are TRBV19 and TRBJ1-5; no firm D call. The V gene's germline CDR1 is LNHDA and CDR2 SQIVND (reference sequence). V lost 3 bases and J lost 3, with 12 bases in between. The CDR3 length is 15 residues. CDR3 DNA: TGTGCCAGTAGTATGGTGACTCAAATCAATCAGCCCCAGCATTTT. Amino acid sequence: CASSMVTQINQPQHF. The full variable domain, with the rest looked up from reference TRBV19 and TRBJ1-5, is DGGITQSPKYLFRKEGQNVTLSCEQNLNHDAMYWYRQDPGQGLRLIYYSQIVNDFQKGDIAEGYSVSREKKESFPLTVTSAQKNPTAFYLCASSMVTQINQPQHFGDGTRLSIL.

This sequence joins TRBV9 and TRBJ1-2; D is perhaps TRBD1 (5 bases). V lost 2 bases and J lost 8, with 10 bases in between. Germline CDR1 is SGDLS and CDR2 is YYNGEE. The CDR3 spans 12 residues. The CDR3 coding sequence is TGTGCCAGCAGCGTTGACAGAGTCGGCTACACCTTC. Encoded protein: CASSVDRVGYTF.

V gene TRBV19 combines with J gene TRBJ1-2; perhaps TRBD1 as D (5 bases). CDR1 and CDR2 (germline): LNHDA, SQIVND (reference sequence). Deletions cut 5 bases from V and 0 bases from J, with 16 bases between. This CDR3 is built from 16 residues. This CDR3 reads CASSATLQGPNYGYTF. The CDR3 bases are TGTGCCAGTAGTGCAACTTTGCAGGGCCCTAACTATGGCTACACCTTC.

In this sample, this clone turned up once. This sequence joins TRBV19 and TRBJ2-7; D may be TRBD1 (5 bases). CDR1 is LNHDA and CDR2 is SQIVND in the germline V gene (reference sequence). The CDR3 spans 14 residues. V lost 4 bases and J lost 2, with 12 bases in between. CDR3 sequence: CASSKQTDTYEQYF. DNA of the CDR3: TGTGCCAGTAGTAAACAGACAGATACCTACGAGCAGTACTTC.

This chain uses TRBV19 with TRBJ2-1; 9 bases align to TRBD1. Per germline, CDR1 LNHDA and CDR2 SQIVND (reference sequence). The CDR3 loop spans 16 amino acids. The ends lost 7 bases at V and 6 bases at J; junction bases unmatched: 13. CDR3 DNA: TGTGCCAGTACCGAAACCGGGACAGGGAGCGGCAATGAGCAGTTCTTC. It codes for CASTETGTGSGNEQFF.

This clone has just one count. A read error may produce the germline difference seen at one junction end. The genes are TRBV2 and TRBJ2-1; 10 bases line up with TRBD2. This CDR3 comprises 15 residues. Germline loops: CDR1 SNHLY, CDR2 FYNNEI. The CDR3 loop is CAGRLAGLRWTEQFF. The CDR3 DNA follows: TGTGCCGGCAGACTAGCGGGTTTGAGGTGGACTGAGCAGTTCTTC.

This chain joins TRBV10-2 and TRBJ1-2; 7 nucleotides match TRBD1. J gave up 6 bases and V 3 bases, and 7 bases lay outside the gene matches. This CDR3 is built from 14 residues. CDR1 and CDR2 from the germline V gene are WSHSY and SAAADI. CDR3 protein: CASSDPSGGHGYTF. CDR3 in DNA: TGCGCCAGCAGTGATCCGTCAGGGGGTCATGGCTACACCTTC.

The chain recombines TRBV6-1 with TRBJ1-2; D is undetermined. CDR3 length equals 13 residues. The V end was cut by 7 bases, the J end by 8 bases, with 17 bases between. CDR1 and CDR2 (germline): MNHNS, SASEGT. CDR3 amino acids: CASKARLYDGYTF. DNA of the CDR3: TGTGCCAGCAAGGCCCGACTCTATGACGGCTACACCTTC.

The chain employs TRBV19 and TRBJ1-2; TRBD1 agrees at 12 bases. The V gene end was trimmed by 9 bases and the J gene end by 7 bases; junction bases not matched to a gene: 9. The germline CDR1 and CDR2 sequences are LNHDA and SQIVND (reference sequence). This CDR3 is built from 14 residues. The chain's CDR3 is CASGTGGVIGGYTF. CDR3 in DNA: TGTGCCAGCGGGACAGGGGGCGTCATTGGTGGCTACACCTTC.

V usage is TRBV6-1 and J usage is TRBJ1-1, with a tentative D call TRBD1 (5 bases). The CDR3 is made up of 13 amino acids. V was shortened by 8 bases and J by 4 bases, with 14 bases between the two germline ends. CDR1 and CDR2 from the germline V gene are MNHNS and SASEGT. CDR3 bases: TGTGCCAGCGCCAGGGTCCAAGGCACTGAAGCTTTCTTT. It specifies CASARVQGTEAFF.

This clone was observed a handful of times. The chain is built from TRBV6-1 and TRBJ1-4, with no clear D. CDR3 length equals 14 residues. V gave up 4 bases and J gave up 3 bases, with 9 bases separating them. Germline CDR1 reads MNHNS; CDR2 reads SASEGT. The CDR3, as DNA: TGTGCCAGCAGTGGCAGGTTGGCTAATGAAAAACTGTTTTTT. It specifies CASSGRLANEKLFF.

The rearrangement links TRBV29-1 to TRBJ1-2; TRBD1 agrees at 7 bases. The CDR3 covers 15 residues. Germline CDR1 and CDR2: SQVTM and ANQGSEA. As DNA, the CDR3 is TGCACCATTGGCCCAGGGGACCGGAGACAGGGCGGCTACACCTTC. This encodes CTIGPGDRRQGGYTF. Supplemented by reference TRBV29-1 and TRBJ1-2, the full variable domain reads SAVISQKPSRDICQRGTSLTIQCQVDSQVTMMFWYRQQPGQSLTLIATANQGSEATYESGFVIDKFPISRPNLTFSTLTVSNMSPEDSSIYLCTIGPGDRRQGGYTFGSGTRLTVV.

The table lists this clone with a few counts. The chain carries TRBV21-1 and TRBJ2-1; the table calls TRBD2, which could not be checked here. TRBV21-1 represents a pseudogene. The CDR3 spans 19 residues. As DNA, the CDR3 is TGTGCCAGCAGCAAAAGATCAGGGCTAGCGGGAGAAGGTTGGAATGAGCAGTTCTTC. Protein sequence: CASSKRSGLAGEGWNEQFF.

J is TRBJ2-6 and V is TRBV2, with 8 bases lining up with TRBD1. Germline V gene lookup returns CDR1 SNHLY and CDR2 FYNNEI. Trimming at V came to 10 bases and at J to 2 bases, leaving 1 base not matched to a gene. This CDR3 has 13 residues. CDR3 in DNA: TGTGCCACACAGGGGGCTGGGGCCAACGTCCTGACTTTC. Protein: CATQGAGANVLTF.

The chain employs TRBV5-1 and TRBJ2-3; 8 nucleotides align to TRBD1. Germline values: CDR1 SGHRS, CDR2 YFSETQ. The CDR3 covers 15 residues. Trimming at V came to 0 bases and at J to 7 bases, leaving 7 bases not matched to a gene. Written as DNA, the CDR3 is TGCGCCAGCAGCTTGGATGGACAGGGCACGAATACGCAGTATTTT. This codes for CASSLDGQGTNTQYF.

This rearrangement joins TRBV18 to TRBJ2-2; weak D call: TRBD1 (5 bases). CDR1 and CDR2 from the germline V gene are KGHSH and LQKENI. Trimming cost V 2 bases and J 6 bases, with 10 bases left between them. The CDR3 is 14 amino acids. CDR3 in DNA: TGTGCCAGCTCACCAGTCAGGGCCCCCGGGGAGCTGTTTTTT. It is translated as CASSPVRAPGELFF.

The V gene is TRBV28, the J gene TRBJ1-5; D is perhaps TRBD1 (5 bases). This CDR3 has 12 residues. Germline values: CDR1 MDHEN, CDR2 SYDVKM. V lost 5 bases, J lost 5 bases, and 7 bases lay in between. CDR3 DNA: TGTGCCAGCAGTAGGGGTCATCAGCCCCAGCATTTT. Translating it yields CASSRGHQPQHF.

This clone was detected only once. The chain uses TRBV7-2 and TRBJ2-7; D remains unclear. CDR3 size: 13 residues. Deletions cut 1 base from V and 3 bases from J, with 7 bases between. Germline V CDR1 and CDR2: SGHTA, FQGNSA. The CDR3: CASSLVHNYEQYF. CDR3 bases: TGTGCCAGCAGCTTAGTCCACAACTACGAGCAGTACTTC.

The chain uses TRBV19 and TRBJ1-1; tentative D call: TRBD1 (5 bases). CDR3 length: 12 amino acids. CDR1 is LNHDA, CDR2 SQIVND, per germline (reference sequence). The germline V and J ends were trimmed by 7 bases and 5 bases, with 11 bases remaining between them. For the CDR3, the DNA is TGTGCCAGTACTGTCCAGGGAACTGAAGCTTTCTTT. Translating it yields CASTVQGTEAFF. The whole variable domain, filled in from reference TRBV19 and TRBJ1-1, reads DGGITQSPKYLFRKEGQNVTLSCEQNLNHDAMYWYRQDPGQGLRLIYYSQIVNDFQKGDIAEGYSVSREKKESFPLTVTSAQKNPTAFYLCASTVQGTEAFFGQGTRLTVV.